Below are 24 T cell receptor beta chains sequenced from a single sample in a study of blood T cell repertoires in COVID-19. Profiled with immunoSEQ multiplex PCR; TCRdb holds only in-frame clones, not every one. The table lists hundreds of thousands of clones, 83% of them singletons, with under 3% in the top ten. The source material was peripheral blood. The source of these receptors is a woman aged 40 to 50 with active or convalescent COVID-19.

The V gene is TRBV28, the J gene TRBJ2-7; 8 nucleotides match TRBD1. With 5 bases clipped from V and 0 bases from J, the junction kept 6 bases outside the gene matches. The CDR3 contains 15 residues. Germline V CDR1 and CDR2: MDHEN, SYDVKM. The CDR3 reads CASSPWTGSSYEQYF. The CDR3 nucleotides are TGTGCCAGCAGTCCGTGGACAGGGAGCTCCTACGAGCAGTACTTC. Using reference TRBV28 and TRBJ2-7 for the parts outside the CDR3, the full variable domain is DVKVTQSSRYLVKRTGEKVFLECVQDMDHENMFWYRQDPGLGLRLIYFSYDVKMKEKGDIPEGYSVSREKKERFSLILESASTNQTSMYLCASSPWTGSSYEQYFGPGTRLTVT.

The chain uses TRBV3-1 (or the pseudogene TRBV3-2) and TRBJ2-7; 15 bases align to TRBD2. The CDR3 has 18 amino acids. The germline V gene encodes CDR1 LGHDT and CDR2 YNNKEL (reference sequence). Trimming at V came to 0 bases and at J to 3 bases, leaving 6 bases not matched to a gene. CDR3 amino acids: CASSQERRTSGRVYEQYF. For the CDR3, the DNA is TGTGCCAGCAGCCAAGAAAGAAGGACTAGCGGGAGGGTCTACGAGCAGTACTTC.

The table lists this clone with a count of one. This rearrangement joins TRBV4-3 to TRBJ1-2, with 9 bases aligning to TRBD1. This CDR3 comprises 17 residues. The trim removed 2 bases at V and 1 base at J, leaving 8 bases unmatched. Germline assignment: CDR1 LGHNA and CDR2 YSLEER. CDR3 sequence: CASSQQQGAGINYGYTF. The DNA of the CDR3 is TGCGCCAGCAGCCAACAACAGGGGGCGGGTATTAACTATGGCTACACCTTC.

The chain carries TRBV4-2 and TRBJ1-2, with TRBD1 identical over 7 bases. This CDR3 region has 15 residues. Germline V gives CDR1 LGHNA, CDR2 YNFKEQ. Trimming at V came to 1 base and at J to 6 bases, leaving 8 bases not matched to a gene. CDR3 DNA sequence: TGTGCCAGCAGCCAAGTAAGAGACAGGGCTAATGGCTACACCTTC. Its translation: CASSQVRDRANGYTF.

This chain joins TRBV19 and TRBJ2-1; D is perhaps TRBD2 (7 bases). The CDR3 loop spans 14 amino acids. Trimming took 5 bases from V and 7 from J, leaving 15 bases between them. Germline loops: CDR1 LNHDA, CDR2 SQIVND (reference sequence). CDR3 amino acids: CASSHRGAGNEQFF. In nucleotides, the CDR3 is TGTGCCAGTAGTCACCGGGGGGCCGGGAATGAGCAGTTCTTC.

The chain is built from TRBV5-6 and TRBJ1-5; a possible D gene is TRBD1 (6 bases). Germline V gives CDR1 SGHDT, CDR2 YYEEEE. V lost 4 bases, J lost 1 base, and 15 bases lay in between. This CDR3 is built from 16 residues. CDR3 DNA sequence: TGTGCCAGCAGCCCCCATGGGGGCCGGAGCAATCAGCCCCAGCATTTT. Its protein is CASSPHGGRSNQPQHF. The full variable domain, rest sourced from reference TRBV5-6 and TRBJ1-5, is DAGVTQSPTHLIKTRGQQVTLRCSPKSGHDTVSWYQQALGQGPQFIFQYYEEEERQRGNFPDRFSGHQFPNYSSELNVNALLLGDSALYLCASSPHGGRSNQPQHFGDGTRLSIL.

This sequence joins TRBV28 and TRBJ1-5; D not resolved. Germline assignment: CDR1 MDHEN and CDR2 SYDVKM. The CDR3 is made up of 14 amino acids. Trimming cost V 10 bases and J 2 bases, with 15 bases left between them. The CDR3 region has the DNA TGTGCCACCATGACTCTTTTCGGCAATCAGCCCCAGCATTTT. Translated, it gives CATMTLFGNQPQHF.

The CDR3 is CASSERAYEQYF. The CDR3 DNA reads TGTGCCAGCAGTGAACGGGCCTACGAGCAGTACTTC. The chain uses TRBV6-1 and TRBJ2-7; D not certain. The CDR3 is 12 residues long. Between the trimmed V and J ends, which lost 2 bases and 2 bases, there was a span of 4 bases. Germline values: CDR1 MNHNS, CDR2 SASEGT.

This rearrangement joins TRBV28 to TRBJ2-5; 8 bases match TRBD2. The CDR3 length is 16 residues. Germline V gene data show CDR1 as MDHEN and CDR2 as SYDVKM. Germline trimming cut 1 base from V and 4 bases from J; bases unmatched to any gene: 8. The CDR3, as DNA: TGTGCCAGCAGTTTATCGGGGGGGTTTGCCGTAGAGACCCAGTACTTC. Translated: CASSLSGGFAVETQYF.

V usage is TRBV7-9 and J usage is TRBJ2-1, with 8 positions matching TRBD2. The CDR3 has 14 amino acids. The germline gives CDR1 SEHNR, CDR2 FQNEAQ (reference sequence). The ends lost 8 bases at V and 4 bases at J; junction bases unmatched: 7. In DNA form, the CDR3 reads TGTGCCAGCTCACAAGGACTAGCTTACAATGAGCAGTTCTTC. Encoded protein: CASSQGLAYNEQFF. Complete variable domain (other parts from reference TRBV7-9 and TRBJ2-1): DTGVSQNPRHKITKRGQNVTFRCDPISEHNRLYWYRQTLGQGPEFLTYFQNEAQLEKSRLLSDRFSAERPKGSFSTLEIQRTEQGDSAMYLCASSQGLAYNEQFFGPGTRLTVL.

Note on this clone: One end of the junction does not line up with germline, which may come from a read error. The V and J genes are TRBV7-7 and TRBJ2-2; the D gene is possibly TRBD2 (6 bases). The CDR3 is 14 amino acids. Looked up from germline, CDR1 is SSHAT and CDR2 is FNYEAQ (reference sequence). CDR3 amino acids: CASSLEGGTGELFF. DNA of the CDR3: TGTGCTAGCAGCTTAGAGGGAGGCACCGGGGAGCTGTTTTTT.

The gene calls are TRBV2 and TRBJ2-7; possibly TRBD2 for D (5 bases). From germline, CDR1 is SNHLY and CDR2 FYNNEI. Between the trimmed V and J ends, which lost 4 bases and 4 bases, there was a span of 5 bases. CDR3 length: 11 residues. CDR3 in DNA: TGTGCCAGCAGTGGGGAGTACGAGCAGTACTTC. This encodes CASSGEYEQYF.

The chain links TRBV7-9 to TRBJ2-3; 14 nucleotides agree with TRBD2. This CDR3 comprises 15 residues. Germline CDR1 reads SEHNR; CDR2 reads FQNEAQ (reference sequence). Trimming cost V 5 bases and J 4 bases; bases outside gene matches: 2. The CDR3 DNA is TGTGCCAGCAGCAGACTAGCGGGAGGGGCAGATACGCAGTATTTT. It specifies CASSRLAGGADTQYF.

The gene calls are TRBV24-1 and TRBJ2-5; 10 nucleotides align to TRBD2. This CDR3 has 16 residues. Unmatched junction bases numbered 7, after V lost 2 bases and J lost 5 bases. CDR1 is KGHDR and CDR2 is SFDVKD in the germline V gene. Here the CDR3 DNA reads TGTGCCACCAGTGATTCGTCCCAAGCGGGAGGGGAGACCCAGTACTTC. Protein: CATSDSSQAGGETQYF.

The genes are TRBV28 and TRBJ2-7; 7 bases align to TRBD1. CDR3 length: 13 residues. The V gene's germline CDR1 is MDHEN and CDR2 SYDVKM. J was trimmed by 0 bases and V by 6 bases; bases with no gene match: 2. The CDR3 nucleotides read TGTGCCAGCAGGACAGGGATCTCCTACGAGCAGTACTTC. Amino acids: CASRTGISYEQYF.

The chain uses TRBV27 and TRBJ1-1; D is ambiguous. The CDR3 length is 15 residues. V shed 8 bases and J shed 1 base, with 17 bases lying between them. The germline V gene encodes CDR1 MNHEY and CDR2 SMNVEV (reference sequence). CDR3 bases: TGTGCCAGCGGATCACGGGAAGCAGGGAACACTGAAGCTTTCTTT. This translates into CASGSREAGNTEAFF.

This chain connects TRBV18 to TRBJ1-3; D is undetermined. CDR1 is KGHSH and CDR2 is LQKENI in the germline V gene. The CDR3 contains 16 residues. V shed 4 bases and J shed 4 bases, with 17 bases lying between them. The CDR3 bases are TGTGCCAGCTCACTAGCCCTCATCCCGGGAGGAAACACCATATATTTT. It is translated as CASSLALIPGGNTIYF.

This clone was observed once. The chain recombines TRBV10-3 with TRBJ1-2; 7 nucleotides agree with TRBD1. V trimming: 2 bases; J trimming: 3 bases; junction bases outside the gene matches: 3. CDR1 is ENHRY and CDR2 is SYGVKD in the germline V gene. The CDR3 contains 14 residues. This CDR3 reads CAISEGDRDYGYTF. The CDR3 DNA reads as TGTGCCATCAGTGAGGGGGACAGAGACTATGGCTACACCTTC.

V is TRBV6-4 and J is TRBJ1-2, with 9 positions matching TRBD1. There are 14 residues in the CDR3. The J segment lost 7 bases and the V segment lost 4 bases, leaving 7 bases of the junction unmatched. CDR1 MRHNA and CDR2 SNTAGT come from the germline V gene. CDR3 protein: CASSAQQGAGGYTF. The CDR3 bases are TGTGCCAGCAGTGCACAACAGGGGGCCGGTGGCTACACCTTC.

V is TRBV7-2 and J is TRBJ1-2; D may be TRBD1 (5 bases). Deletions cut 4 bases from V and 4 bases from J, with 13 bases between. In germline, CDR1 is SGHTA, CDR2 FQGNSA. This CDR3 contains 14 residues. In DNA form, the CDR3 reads TGTGCCAGCAGCTATAAACCGGGGGGCTATGGCTACACCTTC. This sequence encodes CASSYKPGGYGYTF.

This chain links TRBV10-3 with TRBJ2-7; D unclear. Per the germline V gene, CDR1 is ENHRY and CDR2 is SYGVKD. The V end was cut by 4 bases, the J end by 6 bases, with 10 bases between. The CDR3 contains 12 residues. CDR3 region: CAISALGREQYF. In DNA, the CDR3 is TGTGCCATCAGTGCGCTTGGGCGCGAGCAGTACTTC.

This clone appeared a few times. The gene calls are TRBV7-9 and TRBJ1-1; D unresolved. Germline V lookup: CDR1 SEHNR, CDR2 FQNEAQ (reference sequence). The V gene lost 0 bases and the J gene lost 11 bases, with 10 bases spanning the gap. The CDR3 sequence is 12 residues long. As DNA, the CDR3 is TGTGCCAGCAGCTTAGCCGAATACGGGGCTTTCTTT. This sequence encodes CASSLAEYGAFF.

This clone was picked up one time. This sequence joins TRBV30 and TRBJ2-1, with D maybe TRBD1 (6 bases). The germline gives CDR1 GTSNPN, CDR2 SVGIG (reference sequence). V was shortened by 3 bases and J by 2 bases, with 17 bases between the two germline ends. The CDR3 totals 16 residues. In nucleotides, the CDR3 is TGTGCCTGGAGAGGACCGGGGACACCTGCCTACAATGAGCAGTTCTTC. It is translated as CAWRGPGTPAYNEQFF.

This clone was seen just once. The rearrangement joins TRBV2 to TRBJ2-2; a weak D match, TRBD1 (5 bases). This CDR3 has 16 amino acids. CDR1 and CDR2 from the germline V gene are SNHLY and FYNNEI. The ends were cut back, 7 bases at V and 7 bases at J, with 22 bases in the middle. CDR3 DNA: TGTGCCAGCATTTACGGCAGGGTTATTCCTTTCGGGGAGCTGTTTTTT. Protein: CASIYGRVIPFGELFF.